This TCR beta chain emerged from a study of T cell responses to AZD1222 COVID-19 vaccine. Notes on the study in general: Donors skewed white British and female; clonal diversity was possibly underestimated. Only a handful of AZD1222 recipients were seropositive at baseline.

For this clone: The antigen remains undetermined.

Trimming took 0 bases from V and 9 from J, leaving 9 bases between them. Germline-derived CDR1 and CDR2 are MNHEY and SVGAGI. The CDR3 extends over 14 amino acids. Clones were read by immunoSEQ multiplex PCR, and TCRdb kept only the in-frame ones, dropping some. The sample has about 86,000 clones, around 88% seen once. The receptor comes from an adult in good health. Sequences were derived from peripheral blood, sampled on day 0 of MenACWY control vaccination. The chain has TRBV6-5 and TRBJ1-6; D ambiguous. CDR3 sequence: CASSYSGSFSPLHF. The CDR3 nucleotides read TGTGCCAGCAGTTACTCGGGAAGCTTTTCACCCCTCCACTTT.